This is a list of T cell receptor beta chains from one sample in a study of STAT5B mutations in CD4+ large granular lymphocyte leukemia. Here immunoSEQ multiplex PCR was the method, and the copy in TCRdb shows in-frame clones only, minus some. This table holds about 21,000 clones, over 70% found once. The specimen sequenced was CD4+ T cells from blood buffy coats. The source of these receptors is a human donor in good health. Both conserved end residues are part of each CDR3. Each record gives: CDR3 protein, CDR3 DNA, J gene, V gene, clone size, D gene. D genes are given only for firm matches. Size is omitted from some rows. Given values are once, few, many or a class for expanded clones.

cdr3_aa: CASSIIPTGGGETQYF
cdr3_nt: TGTGCCAGTAGTATAATCCCCACAGGGGGCGGAGAGACCCAGTACTTC
j_call: TRBJ2-5
v_call: TRBV19
clone_size: -
d_call: TRBD1

cdr3_aa: CSAGSYNEQFF
cdr3_nt: TGCAGTGCGGGGAGCTACAATGAGCAGTTCTTC
j_call: TRBJ2-1
v_call: TRBV20-1
clone_size: once
d_call: -

cdr3_aa: CASSYSTVTEAFF
cdr3_nt: TGTGCCAGCAGTTACTCGACCGTAACTGAAGCTTTCTTT
j_call: TRBJ1-1
v_call: TRBV6-5
clone_size: -
d_call: -

cdr3_aa: CATEGSNYGYTF
cdr3_nt: TGTGCCACCGAGGGGTCTAACTATGGCTACACCTTC
j_call: TRBJ1-2
v_call: TRBV10-3
clone_size: few
d_call: -

cdr3_aa: CSVGPGREQYF
cdr3_nt: TGCAGCGTTGGCCCGGGAAGGGAGCAGTACTTC
j_call: TRBJ2-7
v_call: TRBV29-1
clone_size: -
d_call: -

cdr3_aa: CASTEVGPGNEKLFF
cdr3_nt: TGTGCCAGCACCGAGGTTGGACCAGGAAATGAAAAACTGTTTTTT
j_call: TRBJ1-4
v_call: TRBV5-5
clone_size: -
d_call: -

cdr3_aa: CASSSPRAGANVLTF
cdr3_nt: TGTGCCAGCAGCTCGCCCCGGGCTGGGGCCAACGTCCTGACTTTC
j_call: TRBJ2-6
v_call: TRBV5-8
clone_size: once
d_call: -

cdr3_aa: CASSLGGATAPQPQHF
cdr3_nt: TGTGCCAGCAGCTTGGGAGGCGCTACAGCGCCTCAGCCCCAGCATTTT
j_call: TRBJ1-5
v_call: TRBV5-4
clone_size: -
d_call: -

cdr3_aa: CATKSERGANTGELFF
cdr3_nt: TGTGCCACCAAGTCCGAGCGGGGTGCGAACACCGGGGAGCTGTTTTTT
j_call: TRBJ2-2
v_call: TRBV7-9
clone_size: -
d_call: TRBD2

cdr3_aa: CASSTKTGGNQPQHF
cdr3_nt: TGTGCCAGTAGTACTAAGACAGGGGGGAATCAGCCCCAGCATTTT
j_call: TRBJ1-5
v_call: TRBV19
clone_size: -
d_call: TRBD1

cdr3_aa: CASSYSNEKLFF
cdr3_nt: TGTGCCAGCAGTTACTCGAACGAAAAACTGTTTTTT
j_call: TRBJ1-4
v_call: TRBV6-6
clone_size: few
d_call: -

cdr3_aa: CASSLIGPQGEQYF
cdr3_nt: TGTGCCAGCAGCTTGATTGGGCCACAGGGGGAACAGTACTTC
j_call: TRBJ2-7
v_call: TRBV5-6
clone_size: -
d_call: TRBD1

cdr3_aa: CASSTTRSYEQYF
cdr3_nt: TGTGCCAGCAGCACCACTAGGTCTTACGAGCAGTACTTC
j_call: TRBJ2-7
v_call: TRBV28
clone_size: -
d_call: -

cdr3_aa: CASSPSWASGSSETQYF
cdr3_nt: TGTGCCAGTAGTCCTTCATGGGCTAGCGGGAGTAGTGAGACCCAGTACTTC
j_call: TRBJ2-5
v_call: TRBV19
clone_size: -
d_call: TRBD2

cdr3_aa: CASSPPIVRRDLYGYTF
cdr3_nt: TGTGCCAGCAGTCCTCCTATTGTGCGACGGGATCTTTATGGCTACACCTTC
j_call: TRBJ1-2
v_call: TRBV7-6
clone_size: -
d_call: -

cdr3_aa: CASTRTVGGNQPQHF
cdr3_nt: TGTGCCAGCACCAGGACAGTTGGCGGCAATCAGCCCCAGCATTTT
j_call: TRBJ1-5
v_call: TRBV6-1
clone_size: -
d_call: -

cdr3_aa: CSVEGVNTEAFF
cdr3_nt: TGCAGCGTTGAAGGGGTAAACACTGAAGCTTTCTTT
j_call: TRBJ1-1
v_call: TRBV29-1
clone_size: -
d_call: -

cdr3_aa: CASSGGSSYNEQFF
cdr3_nt: TGTGCCAGCAGTGGTGGGAGCTCCTACAATGAGCAGTTCTTC
j_call: TRBJ2-1
v_call: TRBV6-6
clone_size: -
d_call: -

cdr3_aa: CASSSGRKETQYF
cdr3_nt: TGTGCCAGCAGTTCCGGACGGAAAGAGACCCAGTACTTC
j_call: TRBJ2-5
v_call: TRBV27
clone_size: -
d_call: -

cdr3_aa: CASSRTGGSNYGYTF
cdr3_nt: TGTGCCAGCAGTCGGACAGGGGGTTCTAACTATGGCTACACCTTC
j_call: TRBJ1-2
v_call: TRBV2
clone_size: -
d_call: TRBD1

cdr3_aa: CAWMGGEYNEQFF
cdr3_nt: TGTGCCTGGATGGGGGGGGAATACAATGAGCAGTTCTTC
j_call: TRBJ2-1
v_call: TRBV30
clone_size: -
d_call: TRBD2

cdr3_aa: CASSVEYNEQFF
cdr3_nt: TGCGCCAGCAGCGTAGAATACAATGAGCAGTTCTTC
j_call: TRBJ2-1
v_call: TRBV5-1
clone_size: once
d_call: -